This T cell receptor beta chain was obtained from a study of read filtering for tumor transcriptome and immune sequencing. Study information: Patients were 17 male and about 15 female, mean age roughly 68 years, range about 47 to 85. R-ISS stage counts were roughly eight for I, about 15 for II, 6 or 7 for III.

This library used 300 to 500 ng RNA and molecular barcoded adaptors spanning alpha/delta and beta/gamma chains. Using its own MiXCR run on the reads, TCRdb lists one record per CDR3 protein. Of 40,000 to 55,000 distinct CDR3 sequences listed, roughly a fifth are singletons. This CDR3 spans 13 amino acids. V was clipped by 4 bases and J by 10 bases; unmatched bases: 9. Germline CDR1 and CDR2: SGHDN and FVKESK. This receptor was identified in a donor over 35 with multiple myeloma. The rearrangement joins TRBV14 to TRBJ1-1, with TRBD1 identical over 7 bases. Input material: a population of CD138-negative cells sorted from bone marrow. Here the CDR3 reads CASSRGQPQGAFF. In nucleotides, the CDR3 is TGTGCCAGCAGCCGGGGACAGCCCCAGGGAGCTTTCTTT.